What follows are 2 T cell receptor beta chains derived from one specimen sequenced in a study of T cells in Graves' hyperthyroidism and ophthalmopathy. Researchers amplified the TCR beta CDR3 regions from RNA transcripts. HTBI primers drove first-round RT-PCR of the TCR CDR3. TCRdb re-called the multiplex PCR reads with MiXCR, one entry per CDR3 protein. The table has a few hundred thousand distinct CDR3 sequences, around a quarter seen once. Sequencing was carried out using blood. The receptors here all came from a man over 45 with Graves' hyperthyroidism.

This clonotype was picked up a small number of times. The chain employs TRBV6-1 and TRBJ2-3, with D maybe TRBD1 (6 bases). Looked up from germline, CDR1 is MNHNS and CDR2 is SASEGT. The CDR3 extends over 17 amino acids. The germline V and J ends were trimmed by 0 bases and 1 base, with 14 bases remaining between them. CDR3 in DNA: TGTGCCAGCAGTGAAGCGCTTCACAGGGTAGGCACAGATACGCAGTATTTT. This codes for CASSEALHRVGTDTQYF.

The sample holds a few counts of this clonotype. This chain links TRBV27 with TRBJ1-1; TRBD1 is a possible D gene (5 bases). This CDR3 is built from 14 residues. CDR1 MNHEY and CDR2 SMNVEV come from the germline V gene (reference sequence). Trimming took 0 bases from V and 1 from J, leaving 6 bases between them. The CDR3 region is CASSLSGANTEAFF. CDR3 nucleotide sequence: TGTGCCAGCAGTTTATCTGGGGCGAACACTGAAGCTTTCTTT.